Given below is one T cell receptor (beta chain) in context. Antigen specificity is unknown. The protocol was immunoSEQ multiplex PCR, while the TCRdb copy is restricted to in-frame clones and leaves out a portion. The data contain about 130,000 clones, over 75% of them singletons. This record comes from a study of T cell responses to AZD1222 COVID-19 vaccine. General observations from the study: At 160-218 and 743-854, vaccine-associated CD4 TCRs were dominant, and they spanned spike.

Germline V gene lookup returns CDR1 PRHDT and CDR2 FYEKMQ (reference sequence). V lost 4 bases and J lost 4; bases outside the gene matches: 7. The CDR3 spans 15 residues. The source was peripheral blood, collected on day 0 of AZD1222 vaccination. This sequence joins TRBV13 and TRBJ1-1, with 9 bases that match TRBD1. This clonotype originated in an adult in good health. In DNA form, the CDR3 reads TGTGCCAGCAGCTCCCGGGACAGGGAAATCACTGAAGCTTTCTTT. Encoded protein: CASSSRDREITEAFF.